Listed below are T cell receptor beta chains from one sample, sequenced in a study of shared clonotypes between healthy human individuals. TCRdb's copy holds only in-frame clones and misses some; the assay was immunoSEQ multiplex PCR. The sample lists 1.6 million or so clones, roughly 98.5% occurring once. The source material was naive CD4+ T cells sorted from blood. These receptors were obtained from a man aged 30 to 45 in good health. Each CDR3 is given without its conserved first and last residue. The order of the fields is D gene, J gene, V gene, CDR3 protein. D genes are given only for firm matches.

>-|TRBJ1-1|TRBV9
ASSVGTTPVAF
>-|TRBJ2-7|TRBV28
ASRDSYEQY
>-|TRBJ1-2|TRBV7-9
ASSSASGYGYT
>-|TRBJ2-5|TRBV18
ASSPRRQETQY
>-|TRBJ1-4|TRBV15
ATSRDWRAGEKLF
>-|TRBJ1-2|TRBV9
ASSAGVGQSYGYT
>TRBD2|TRBJ2-7|TRBV29-1
SVRGLAGGFGDEQY
>TRBD1|TRBJ2-2|TRBV11-1
ASSHTGTANTGELF
>-|TRBJ2-3|TRBV5-1
ASSLGFGILSTDTQY
>-|TRBJ2-1|TRBV28
ASSFQNEQF
>-|TRBJ2-2|TRBV5-6
ASSLGTGGVSELF
>TRBD2|TRBJ2-7|TRBV5-8
ASSISGRPYYEQY
>TRBD2|TRBJ2-2|TRBV5-4
ASSKTSGRAGELF
>TRBD1|TRBJ1-1|TRBV18
ASSPLGRGRTEAF
>TRBD1|TRBJ1-2|TRBV4-1
ASRQGTGTKIYYGYT
>-|TRBJ2-3|TRBV7-9
ASSLRPLTDTQY
>TRBD1|TRBJ2-3|TRBV15
ATSRSPDRVVIDTQY
>-|TRBJ2-7|TRBV29-1
SAEIAGGEQY
>-|TRBJ2-6|TRBV9
ASSVRSSGANVLT
>-|TRBJ2-4|TRBV4-1
ASSQDSSFFQY
>-|TRBJ2-2|TRBV19
ASSIMGAANTGELF
>-|TRBJ2-5|TRBV5-1
ASSFSDYPETQY
>-|TRBJ2-7|TRBV7-9
ASSLGRGTYEQY
>-|TRBJ2-1|TRBV19
ASNLALAGEQF
>-|TRBJ2-7|TRBV5-6
ASSFGGLGQY
>TRBD1|TRBJ2-5|TRBV5-1
ASSLAQQGAGETQY
>-|TRBJ2-7|TRBV20-1
SARDVEQY
>-|TRBJ2-7|TRBV11-2
ASSFEFRKGGYEQY
>TRBD1|TRBJ1-2|TRBV28
ASSSNSKGAFIYGYT
>-|TRBJ2-7|TRBV27
ASSFRRPGHEQY
>-|TRBJ2-2|TRBV11-2
ASSLGQNTGELF
>-|TRBJ2-7|TRBV5-5
ASSHDTTYEQY
>TRBD1|TRBJ2-7|TRBV28
ASRPGQGFYEQY
>TRBD1|TRBJ1-2|TRBV6-6
ASSPRTGIHYGYT
>-|TRBJ2-7|TRBV5-1
ASSLTTDNYEQY
>TRBD1|TRBJ1-2|TRBV7-2
ASSLETGLDGYT
>-|TRBJ2-1|TRBV7-2
ASSDRRTASNEQF
>TRBD1|TRBJ2-1|TRBV28
ASSTPGQGYNEQF
>TRBD2|TRBJ2-7|TRBV19
ASSIGTSAAYEQY
>TRBD1|TRBJ1-2|TRBV7-9
ASSLGGQGNFGYT
>-|TRBJ2-1|TRBV6-6
ASSQPGRRRDEQF
>TRBD1|TRBJ1-4|TRBV10-3
ATAPQQGTGEKLF
>-|TRBJ2-5|TRBV5-1
ASSFHDQETQY
>-|TRBJ1-5|TRBV6-1
ASSEAGGGTQPQH
>-|TRBJ2-3|TRBV5-4
ASSLGPSTPTDTQY
>TRBD2|TRBJ2-7|TRBV6-1
ASSGLAGGYEQY
>TRBD1|TRBJ2-1|TRBV5-1
ASSYGQGSNEQF
>TRBD2|TRBJ2-7|TRBV18
ASSSTGTRRSYEQY
>-|TRBJ2-3|TRBV4-1
ASSHPITDTQY
>TRBD2|TRBJ2-3|TRBV6-5
ASSYSSSGAGGQY